The 31 T cell receptor beta chains reported below all come from one sample, sequenced in a study of CD8+ T cells in alopecia areata (dated by TCRdb to between 2017 and 2018). Reading the label with the study, this specimen's time point is: around 28 days on oral tofacitinib. The sample's treatment or condition, from its label and the paper: oral pan-JAK inhibitor, 5-10 mg twice daily. Libraries were built with the immunoSEQ multiplex PCR assay. RNA was extracted from all samples and reverse transcribed into cDNA, which served as template for TCR sequencing. TCRdb's version of the immuneACCESS table is confined to in-frame rearrangements and falls short of the full clone set. An unresolved V gene accounts for under half of the shortfall where checked; the remainder is of unknown origin. Recorded for this sample are about 120,000 clones; around 56% of them occurred a single time. The leading ten clones occupy 0.46% of the sample.

The sample consisted of CD4+ T cells sorted from blood, taken at week 4, from a patient treated with tofacitinib. All receptors come from a human donor with alopecia areata.

The rearrangement joins TRBV2 to TRBJ1-1; tentative D call: TRBD1 (5 bases). The CDR3 is 13 amino acids. V lost 10 bases, J lost 0 bases, and 12 bases lay in between. Germline V CDR1 and CDR2: SNHLY, FYNNEI. CDR3: CATTGRMNTEAFF. Here the CDR3 DNA reads TGTGCCACCACAGGTAGAATGAACACTGAAGCTTTCTTT.

The genes are TRBV10-2 and TRBJ1-4; 7 bases line up with TRBD1. The trim removed 6 bases at V and 7 bases at J, leaving 8 bases unmatched. CDR1 is WSHSY and CDR2 is SAAADI in the germline V gene. The CDR3 loop spans 14 amino acids. CDR3: CASRAQQGIEKLFF. The CDR3 bases are TGCGCCAGCAGGGCTCAACAGGGGATTGAAAAACTGTTTTTT.

The sample holds one count of this clone. This rearrangement joins TRBV20-1 to TRBJ2-5, with D perhaps TRBD2 (5 bases). Trimming stripped 3 bases from V and 9 bases from J, with 11 bases between. The CDR3 spans 11 residues. Germline lookup yields CDR1 DFQATT and CDR2 SNEGSKA (reference sequence). This CDR3 reads CSASDPAAQYF. The CDR3 bases are TGCAGTGCTAGCGACCCAGCGGCCCAGTACTTC.

The table lists this clone with a few counts. The CDR3 DNA reads as TGTGCCAGCTCCTACGGGACAGGGTTTGAGCAGTACTTC. Translating it yields CASSYGTGFEQYF. This chain links TRBV6-6 with TRBJ2-7; TRBD1 matches 9 bases. Germline lookup yields CDR1 MNHNY and CDR2 SVGAGI (reference sequence). Trimming cost V 8 bases and J 7 bases; bases outside gene matches: 9. CDR3 length: 13 amino acids.

The chain couples TRBV29-1 to TRBJ1-4, with D perhaps TRBD1 (5 bases). Trimming removed 6 bases from V and 8 bases from J, with 16 bases in between. The germline gives CDR1 SQVTM, CDR2 ANQGSEA. The CDR3 covers 13 residues. In nucleotides, the CDR3 is TGCAGCGTAGCAGGGTTAACCAGGGAAAAACTGTTTTTT. Amino acids: CSVAGLTREKLFF.

This clone was detected only a few times. The chain joins TRBV27 to TRBJ1-3; no firm D call. Germline CDR1 and CDR2: MNHEY and SMNVEV (reference sequence). The V end lost 6 bases, the J end lost 0 bases, and 6 bases lay between the germline ends. This CDR3 region has 13 residues. CDR3 loop: CASSLVSGNTIYF. The CDR3, as DNA: TGTGCCAGCAGCCTCGTCTCTGGAAACACCATATATTTT.

This chain joins TRBV30 and TRBJ2-5; D remains ambiguous. The CDR3 is 13 amino acids. Trimming took 3 bases from V and 5 from J, leaving 13 bases between them. Germline CDR1 reads GTSNPN; CDR2 reads SVGIG (reference sequence). Written as DNA, the CDR3 is TGTGCCTGGAGCGCTGCACTCCAGGAGACCCAGTACTTC. This translates into CAWSAALQETQYF.

This clone was seen only a few times. The gene calls are TRBV27 and TRBJ1-2, with TRBD1 matching over 7 bases. CDR1 MNHEY and CDR2 SMNVEV come from the germline V gene (reference sequence). The CDR3 extends over 15 amino acids. With 4 bases clipped from V and 2 bases from J, the junction kept 7 bases outside the gene matches. In DNA, the CDR3 is TGTGCCAGCAGTTCTGGGACAGCGGGGAACTATGGCTACACCTTC. Residues: CASSSGTAGNYGYTF.

The chain couples TRBV29-1 to TRBJ1-1, with D unresolved. V was clipped by 6 bases and J by 0 bases, with 11 bases between them. The CDR3 covers 13 residues. Germline CDR1 and CDR2: SQVTM and ANQGSEA. The CDR3 DNA sequence: TGCAGCGTAAAGAACGCCATGAACACTGAAGCTTTCTTT. This gives the protein CSVKNAMNTEAFF.

The rearrangement uses TRBV13 and TRBJ1-5; a weak D match, TRBD1 (6 bases). Trimming pared 1 base from V and 3 bases from J, leaving 7 bases between. The germline CDR1 and CDR2 sequences are PRHDT and FYEKMQ (reference sequence). The CDR3 sequence is 14 residues long. Here the CDR3 reads CASSLAGANQPQHF. CDR3 DNA: TGTGCCAGCAGCTTAGCAGGGGCCAATCAGCCCCAGCATTTT.

This chain connects TRBV29-1 to TRBJ2-6; 9 nucleotides line up with TRBD1. V was pared by 4 bases and J by 3 bases, with 10 bases of the junction left unmatched. This CDR3 is 17 amino acids long. Per germline, CDR1 SQVTM and CDR2 ANQGSEA. CDR3 loop: CSVVARQGGSGANVLTF. The DNA of the CDR3 is TGCAGCGTTGTTGCACGACAGGGGGGAAGTGGGGCCAACGTCCTGACTTTC.

This clone turned up a few times. The chain recombines TRBV25-1 with TRBJ1-2; D call uncertain. This CDR3 contains 15 residues. V shed 0 bases and J shed 5 bases, with 13 bases lying between them. Germline values: CDR1 MGHDK, CDR2 SYGVNS. DNA for the CDR3: TGTGCCAGCAGTGAATACAGCCCCGGAGCGTATGGCTACACCTTC. This gives the protein CASSEYSPGAYGYTF.

This chain connects TRBV25-1 to TRBJ2-5, with 8 bases that match TRBD2. This CDR3 is built from 16 residues. The trim removed 1 base at V and 0 bases at J, leaving 4 bases unmatched. Germline CDR1 and CDR2: MGHDK and SYGVNS. The CDR3 DNA reads as TGTGCCAGCAGTGAATTTGGCGGGAGGTACCAAGAGACCCAGTACTTC. Amino acid sequence: CASSEFGGRYQETQYF.

Only a few counts were recorded for this clone. The V gene is TRBV29-1, the J gene TRBJ1-2; perhaps TRBD1 as D (5 bases). From germline, CDR1 is SQVTM and CDR2 ANQGSEA. The V end was cut by 1 base, the J end by 2 bases, with 11 bases between. This CDR3 spans 14 amino acids. The CDR3 sequence: CSVEGGYPNYGYTF. DNA for the CDR3: TGCAGCGTTGAAGGGGGCTACCCCAACTATGGCTACACCTTC.

The chain employs TRBV7-2 and TRBJ2-1; perhaps D is TRBD1 or TRBD2 (5 bases each). This CDR3 contains 13 residues. V lost 1 base, J lost 12 bases, and 13 bases lay in between. Germline V gene data show CDR1 as SGHTA and CDR2 as FQGNSA. The CDR3 DNA reads as TGTGCCAGCAGCTTAGGTCTCGGGGACGGGCAGTTCTTC. This translates into CASSLGLGDGQFF.

This clone was counted only a few times. V gene TRBV29-1 combines with J gene TRBJ1-2; D is undetermined. V lost 6 bases, J lost 0 bases, and 8 bases lay in between. Germline V gene data show CDR1 as SQVTM and CDR2 as ANQGSEA. This CDR3 contains 12 residues. CDR3 nucleotides: TGCAGCGTCGGACTTTCTAACTATGGCTACACCTTC. Encoded protein: CSVGLSNYGYTF.

The chain employs TRBV27 and TRBJ2-7; D is possibly TRBD1 (6 bases). This CDR3 region has 15 residues. In germline, CDR1 is MNHEY, CDR2 SMNVEV (reference sequence). Deletions cut 6 bases from V and 3 bases from J, with 18 bases between. CDR3 residues: CASRQFQGTYYEQYF. CDR3 DNA: TGTGCCAGCAGACAATTTCAGGGGACATACTACGAGCAGTACTTC.

This rearrangement joins TRBV4-1 to TRBJ2-1; 8 nucleotides align to TRBD2. Germline trimming cut 4 bases from V and 5 bases from J; bases unmatched to any gene: 13. Germline V CDR1 and CDR2: MGHRA, YSYEKL. This CDR3 has 17 amino acids. The CDR3 nucleotides read TGCGCCAGCAGCCCGTTAGGCAAGCGGGAGTTTGACAATGAGCAGTTCTTC. Its translation: CASSPLGKREFDNEQFF.

This chain links TRBV5-6 with TRBJ2-7, with D possibly being TRBD2 (6 bases). V lost 4 bases and J 6 bases, leaving 14 bases between the germline ends. This CDR3 has 13 amino acids. Germline CDR1 is SGHDT and CDR2 is YYEEEE. The CDR3 DNA reads TGTGCCAGCAGCCCGGAGGGGAAACGCGAGCAGTACTTC. It specifies CASSPEGKREQYF.

This clone was detected a few times. J is TRBJ2-2 and V is TRBV28; D not resolved. Deletions cut 4 bases from V and 8 bases from J, with 8 bases between. CDR1 is MDHEN and CDR2 is SYDVKM in the germline V gene. The CDR3 is made up of 12 amino acids. The DNA for the CDR3 is TGTGCCAGCAGTTCCCCCGCGGGGGAGCTGTTTTTT. Residues: CASSSPAGELFF.

The chain uses TRBV27 and TRBJ2-3; 7 positions match TRBD2. CDR1 MNHEY and CDR2 SMNVEV come from the germline V gene (reference sequence). The junction had 2 bases not matched to a gene; V was cut back by 3 bases and J by 2 bases. The CDR3 runs 14 residues. The CDR3 region has the DNA TGTGCCAGCAGTTTTAGCGGGTACACAGATACGCAGTATTTT. Translation: CASSFSGYTDTQYF.

CDR3 region: CASSSYITRTTDHNEQFF. The CDR3 nucleotides are TGTGCCAGCAGTTCCTATATCACCCGGACTACTGATCACAATGAGCAGTTCTTC. The chain recombines TRBV27 with TRBJ2-1; maybe TRBD2 (6 bases). Germline assignment: CDR1 MNHEY and CDR2 SMNVEV (reference sequence). CDR3 length: 18 residues. Trimming pared 4 bases from V and 5 bases from J, leaving 24 bases between.

This clone came up a few times. This chain connects TRBV11-2 to TRBJ2-2, with D possibly matching TRBD2 (5 bases). The V end lost 1 base, the J end lost 5 bases, and 8 bases lay between the germline ends. Germline V gives CDR1 SGHAT, CDR2 FQNNGV. This CDR3 region has 14 residues. As DNA, the CDR3 is TGTGCCAGCAGCTTAGCCGGGGAAACCGGGGAGCTGTTTTTT. Translating gives CASSLAGETGELFF. The entire variable domain, with the rest obtained from reference TRBV11-2 and TRBJ2-2, is as follows: EAGVAQSPRYKIIEKRQSVAFWCNPISGHATLYWYQQILGQGPKLLIQFQNNGVVDDSQLPKDRFSAERLKGVDSTLKIQPAKLEDSAVYLCASSLAGETGELFFGEGSRLTVL.

This clone has just a few counts. The rearrangement links TRBV29-1 to TRBJ1-2; a possible D gene is TRBD1 (5 bases). Trimming took 6 bases from V and 4 from J, leaving 15 bases between them. Per germline, CDR1 SQVTM and CDR2 ANQGSEA. The CDR3 contains 13 residues. CDR3 nucleotides: TGCAGCGTCATGGACTCAGGGTCCTATGGCTACACCTTC. Protein product: CSVMDSGSYGYTF.

The rearrangement uses TRBV30 and TRBJ1-5; D is unclear. Trimming shortened V by 0 bases and J by 4 bases, and 7 bases separated the two germline ends. This CDR3 contains 13 residues. Looked up from germline, CDR1 is GTSNPN and CDR2 is SVGIG (reference sequence). In nucleotides, the CDR3 is TGTGCCTGGAGTGTAATCAGAAATCAGCCCCAGCATTTT. Protein product: CAWSVIRNQPQHF. Together with reference TRBV30 and TRBJ1-5, the CDR3 gives the full variable domain: SQTIHQWPATLVQPVGSPLSLECTVEGTSNPNLYWYRQAAGRGLQLLFYSVGIGQISSEVPQNLSASRPQDRQFILSSKKLLLSDSGFYLCAWSVIRNQPQHFGDGTRLSIL.

The chain carries TRBV25-1 and TRBJ1-4, with 7 bases lining up with TRBD1. The CDR3 sequence is 15 residues long. Germline loops: CDR1 MGHDK, CDR2 SYGVNS. Losses at the gene ends were 3 bases for V and 6 bases for J; bases not matched to a gene: 7. The DNA of the CDR3 is TGTGCCAGCAGTGACATGACAGGGAGTTATGAAAAACTGTTTTTT. This gives the protein CASSDMTGSYEKLFF.

The DNA for the CDR3 is TGCGCCAGCAGTCAAACGACCCTAGCGAACACCGGGGAGCTGTTTTTT. This translates into CASSQTTLANTGELFF. The chain carries TRBV23-1 and TRBJ2-2; D unclear. TRBV23-1 is an ORF; its function is uncertain. CDR3 length equals 16 residues. Trimming took off 2 bases at V and 0 bases at J, with 10 bases between the two ends.

This CDR3 is CASRGTGGDYGYTF. The CDR3, as DNA: TGTGCCAGCAGAGGGACAGGGGGCGACTATGGCTACACCTTC. V gene TRBV2 combines with J gene TRBJ1-2; 12 bases agree with TRBD1. From germline, CDR1 is SNHLY and CDR2 FYNNEI. V shed 6 bases, J shed 3 bases, and the junction held 2 bases outside the gene matches. CDR3 length: 14 residues.

The table lists this clone with a count of one. This chain links TRBV29-1 with TRBJ2-6; the D call may be TRBD1 or TRBD2 (5 bases each). The V end lost 6 bases, the J end lost 4 bases, and 19 bases lay between the germline ends. Germline CDR1 reads SQVTM; CDR2 reads ANQGSEA. The CDR3 extends over 16 amino acids. This CDR3 is CSVKGERGSGANVLTF. CDR3 in DNA: TGCAGCGTAAAGGGAGAAAGGGGCTCCGGGGCCAACGTCCTGACTTTC.

Notes on this clone: Within the sample, other DNA sequences also encode this same CDR3. This chain connects TRBV19 to TRBJ1-5, with 10 nucleotides matching TRBD1. Unmatched junction bases numbered 8, after V lost 7 bases and J lost 5 bases. Looked up from germline, CDR1 is LNHDA and CDR2 is SQIVND (reference sequence). This CDR3 is built from 15 residues. CDR3 DNA: TGTGCCAGTACTTCCGGGACAGGGGCTTATCAGCCCCAGCATTTT. It is translated as CASTSGTGAYQPQHF.

The chain recombines TRBV30 with TRBJ2-7, with D perhaps TRBD1 or TRBD2 (7 bases each). The germline V gene has CDR1 GTSNPN and CDR2 SVGIG (reference sequence). The CDR3 length is 13 residues. V was pared by 3 bases and J by 2 bases, with 11 bases between. CDR3 sequence (DNA): TGTGCCTGGAGCAGGGGGGGGCCCTACGAGCAGTACTTC. Its translation: CAWSRGGPYEQYF.